This T cell receptor beta chain was recorded in a study of T cell responses to AZD1222 COVID-19 vaccine. Study summary: Samples with a second dose at about 4 or about 12 weeks were pooled together. The study, taken as a whole, reports: Clonal diversity was possibly underestimated, and the donors were mostly white British, with more females. Compared with day 0, the breadth and depth of the Spike-specific TCR repertoire rose significantly after two doses of AZD1222. Seropositive at baseline were only 5 or 6 AZD1222 recipients.

As regards this clone: Its antigen is still unknown.

This CDR3 region has 15 residues. CDR1 KGHSH and CDR2 LQKENI come from the germline V gene. Trimming removed 2 bases from V and 1 base from J; junction bases left unmatched: 2. The repertoire was sequenced with immunoSEQ multiplex PCR; TCRdb's copy has only in-frame clones and lacks some. Among 120,000 to 150,000 clones listed, approximately 90% were seen once. This sample comprised peripheral blood, obtained on day 0 of AZD1222 vaccination. The V gene is TRBV18, the J gene TRBJ1-1; 9 bases align to TRBD1. This sequence was found in an adult in good health. CDR3 coding DNA: TGTGCCAGCTCACCATGGACAGGGGAGAACACTGAAGCTTTCTTT. It is translated as CASSPWTGENTEAFF.